This entry describes one T cell receptor beta chain. What it binds is unknown. This sample was included in a study of CD8+ T cells in alopecia areata. Overall study context: For 6 to 18 months, tofacitinib was taken, and 6 months off drug followed. Treated patients were scored for severity by percent of scalp affected.

Treatment specified: oral pan-JAK inhibitor, 5-10 mg twice daily. This CDR3 comprises 14 residues. CDR1 SGHDN and CDR2 FVKESK come from the germline V gene. Trimming took off 1 base at V and 5 bases at J, with 10 bases between the two ends. Findings and caveats of the study: Tofacitinib delivered significant drops in scalp clonality and in expanded CD8+ clones among the top 100. Whereas mice showed it more clearly, TCR sharing across patients was murkier, possibly because of HLA.

cDNA prepared by RNA extraction and subsequent reverse transcription served as the template for sequencing. TCRdb keeps only in-frame clones here, not all; method: immunoSEQ multiplex PCR. Here the sample spans roughly 200,000 clones, about 53% being singletons. This receptor was identified in a human donor with alopecia areata. The V gene is TRBV14, the J gene TRBJ2-3; D remains unclear. Sequenced here: CD8+ T cells sorted from blood, sampled at week 24, from a patient treated with tofacitinib. The CDR3 region has the DNA TGTGCCAGCAGCCAAGGGGGTGTAGGAGATACGCAGTATTTT. Translated: CASSQGGVGDTQYF.